The sequence of this T cell receptor beta chain was determined in a study of shared clonotypes between healthy human individuals. A few counts support this clone. Its cognate antigen is unknown. CDR1 is MRHNA, CDR2 SNTAGT, per germline. The germline V and J ends were trimmed by 3 bases and 2 bases, with 7 bases remaining between them. This CDR3 region has 13 residues. Study findings and constraints: Researchers found naive subsets generally carried larger estimated richness than memory subsets.

Assay: immunoSEQ multiplex PCR; the TCRdb copy retains only in-frame clones and omits some. This table has around 2.5 million clones, over 85% appearing once. The chain recombines TRBV6-4 with TRBJ1-1; D uncertain. This TCR was recovered from a man between 18 and 29 years old in good health. Some clones in this sample may be carry-over from other donors' samples. Sequencing was done on a sample of naive CD4+ T cells from PBMCs. Subset in this sample: CD45RA+ positively selected. The CDR3 here is CASSERANTEAFF. As DNA, the CDR3 is TGTGCCAGCAGTGAACGGGCTAACACTGAAGCTTTCTTT.